The 17 T cell receptor beta chains in this list originate from one sample, sequenced in a study of regulatory T cells in long-lasting Graves disease. Specified time point: newly diagnosed GD, antithyroid drugs for less than 3 months. The TCR library was made from RNA that had been extracted from PBMCs in TRIzol. Both iRepertoire HTBI primers and Arm-PCR of CDR3 regions were used to build the TCR beta libraries. TCRdb reanalysed the multiplex PCR reads using MiXCR and keeps one entry per CDR3 protein. Seen here are 420,000 or so distinct CDR3 sequences, about 15% observed once, and the top ten hold under 30%. This sample was shared with a second study, whose subject was T cells in Graves' hyperthyroidism and ophthalmopathy.

Source: peripheral blood mononuclear cells (PBMCs), taken at new diagnosis, from a patient treated with antithyroid drugs. The source is a woman under 30 with Graves disease.

In this sample, this clonotype turned up many times. This chain connects TRBV24-1 to TRBJ2-2, with a tentative D call TRBD2 (5 bases). Germline V lookup: CDR1 KGHDR, CDR2 SFDVKD. The V end lost 9 bases, the J end lost 6 bases, and 10 bases lay between the germline ends. This CDR3 comprises 12 residues. The CDR3 bases are TGTGCCACCCAGAGGGCCCCCGGGGAGCTGTTTTTT. Its translation: CATQRAPGELFF.

This clonotype was seen repeatedly, ten times or more. J is TRBJ2-7 and V is TRBV7-9; 11 nucleotides agree with TRBD2. Germline V gene sequence: CDR1 SEHNR, CDR2 FQNEAQ (reference sequence). The CDR3 covers 15 residues. V trimming: 4 bases; J trimming: 2 bases; junction bases outside the gene matches: 4. Here the CDR3 DNA reads TGTGCCAGCAGCTACGGGACTAGCGGCGCCTACGAGCAGTACTTC. This sequence encodes CASSYGTSGAYEQYF.

This clonotype has a count of ten or more. The rearrangement links TRBV12-3 or TRBV12-4 to TRBJ2-2; D is undetermined. The length of the CDR3 is 14 residues. The V and J ends lost 3 bases and 6 bases respectively, with 11 bases between them. CDR3 sequence (DNA): TGTGCCAGCAGTTTCGTCCCTTCCGCCGGGGAGCTGTTTTTT. Protein sequence: CASSFVPSAGELFF.

This clonotype appeared many times. The gene calls are TRBV20-1 and TRBJ2-3; the match to TRBD1 covers 9 bases. The CDR3 has 15 amino acids. Germline values: CDR1 DFQATT, CDR2 SNEGSKA (reference sequence). Trimming removed 5 bases from V and 2 bases from J; junction bases left unmatched: 8. CDR3 protein: CSAGTGQGNTDTQYF. The CDR3 DNA sequence: TGCAGTGCTGGCACTGGACAGGGGAACACAGATACGCAGTATTTT.

This clonotype has a handful of counts. This chain joins TRBV7-2 and TRBJ2-1, with 10 bases lining up with TRBD2. V lost 2 bases to trimming and J lost 2 bases; unmatched junction nucleotides: 3. CDR3 length: 16 amino acids. Germline V lookup: CDR1 SGHTA, CDR2 FQGNSA. Here the CDR3 reads CASSLKLAGTYNEQFF. The DNA of the CDR3 is TGTGCCAGCAGCTTAAAACTAGCGGGAACCTACAATGAGCAGTTCTTC.

This clonotype was detected a few times. V and J are TRBV10-1 and TRBJ2-7; TRBD2 aligns across 10 bases. Per germline, CDR1 WNHNN and CDR2 SYGVQD (reference sequence). There are 15 residues in the CDR3. J was trimmed by 5 bases and V by 0 bases; bases with no gene match: 4. Here the CDR3 DNA reads TGCGCCAGCAGTGAGTCGCTTAGCGGGAGGAACGAGCAGTACTTC. Its protein product is CASSESLSGRNEQYF.

On this clonotype itself: A much larger clone lies one base from this, so it may be a read error. The chain joins TRBV7-2 to TRBJ2-3; a possible D gene is TRBD2 (6 bases). Germline V CDR1 and CDR2: SGHTA, FQGNSA. The V end lost 10 bases, the J end lost 1 base, and 12 bases lay between the germline ends. The CDR3 covers 13 residues. The CDR3 region has the DNA TGTGCCACCAAGCCTAGCGGCACAGATACGCAGTATTTT. It yields the protein CATKPSGTDTQYF.

CDR3 in amino acids: CASSLSVAEAFF. The CDR3 region has the DNA TGTGCCAGCAGTCTCTCCGTTGCTGAAGCTTTCTTT. The J gene is TRBJ1-1, the V gene TRBV6-2 or TRBV6-3; D gene ambiguous. V lost 5 bases and J 6 bases, leaving 10 bases between the germline ends. The length of the CDR3 is 12 residues. CDR1 and CDR2 (germline): MNHEY, SVGEGT.

This clonotype has more than one count but fewer than ten. This rearrangement joins TRBV14 to TRBJ2-1; no definite D call. Trimming removed 2 bases at V and 7 bases at J, with 9 bases between. The CDR3 totals 13 residues. Germline V gives CDR1 SGHDN, CDR2 FVKESK. The CDR3 DNA is TGTGCCAGCAGCCAATCCCCCATTAATGAGCAGTTCTTC. Translated, it gives CASSQSPINEQFF.

This clonotype was counted many times. This chain links TRBV27 with TRBJ1-1; D ambiguous. This CDR3 comprises 14 residues. V shed 7 bases and J shed 1 base, with 13 bases lying between them. CDR1 and CDR2 (germline): MNHEY, SMNVEV (reference sequence). In nucleotides, the CDR3 is TGTGCCAGCATCCCGTCTGCGGGGAACACTGAAGCTTTCTTT. This sequence encodes CASIPSAGNTEAFF.

The CDR3 protein is CASSLLWGGLGAQYF. In nucleotides, the CDR3 is TGTGCCAGCAGCCTCCTTTGGGGGGGGTTAGGTGCGCAGTATTTT. V gene TRBV3-1 combines with J gene TRBJ2-3, with 7 positions matching TRBD2. CDR3 length: 15 amino acids. The germline CDR1 and CDR2 sequences are LGHDT and YNNKEL (reference sequence). After removal of 4 bases from V and 10 bases from J, the junction contained 14 bases not matched to a gene.

This clonotype was observed a few times. This rearrangement joins TRBV9 to TRBJ2-1; D is ambiguous. CDR3 length: 12 amino acids. Germline V gives CDR1 SGDLS, CDR2 YYNGEE. V lost 0 bases, J lost 10 bases, and 8 bases lay in between. CDR3 nucleotides: TGTGCCAGCAGCGTAGTCGGAACAGAGCAGTTCTTC. This codes for CASSVVGTEQFF. The complete variable domain, with remaining parts taken from reference TRBV9 and TRBJ2-1, reads DSGVTQTPKHLITATGQRVTLRCSPRSGDLSVYWYQQSLDQGLQFLIQYYNGEERAKGNILERFSAQQFPDLHSELNLSSLELGDSALYFCASSVVGTEQFFGPGTRLTVL.

This clonotype was recorded many times. This chain connects TRBV3-1 to TRBJ1-1; D is unresolved. Germline CDR1 and CDR2: LGHDT and YNNKEL (reference sequence). Trimming took 6 bases from V and 1 from J, leaving 15 bases between them. The CDR3 is 15 amino acids. The CDR3 coding sequence is TGTGCCAGCAGATCCGGACCGACCCAGAACACTGAAGCTTTCTTT. This sequence encodes CASRSGPTQNTEAFF.

This clonotype was seen a few times. The chain couples TRBV14 to TRBJ1-6; 7 bases are shared with TRBD1. The junction had 9 bases not matched to a gene; V was cut back by 4 bases and J by 0 bases. Germline CDR1 SGHDN, CDR2 FVKESK. The CDR3 is 18 amino acids. The CDR3 is CASSPRQGRLSYNSPLHF. The DNA for the CDR3 is TGTGCCAGCAGCCCCCGACAGGGACGCCTCTCCTATAATTCACCCCTCCACTTT.

The V call is TRBV2, the J call TRBJ1-5, with 9 bases aligning to TRBD1. V lost 6 bases to trimming and J lost 2 bases; unmatched junction nucleotides: 8. The CDR3 runs to 16 residues. Germline V gene data show CDR1 as SNHLY and CDR2 as FYNNEI. The CDR3 here is CASRTGGYGGNQPQHF. For the CDR3, the DNA is TGTGCCAGCAGGACAGGGGGGTATGGAGGCAATCAGCCCCAGCATTTT.

The sample holds a few counts of this clonotype. The rearrangement links TRBV5-1 to TRBJ2-5, with a weak D call TRBD1 (5 bases). Per germline, CDR1 SGHRS and CDR2 YFSETQ. V lost 4 bases and J 2 bases, leaving 12 bases between the germline ends. The CDR3 is made up of 14 amino acids. In nucleotides, the CDR3 is TGCGCCAGCAGCCTAGACGACAGACAAGAGACCCAGTACTTC. Its protein product is CASSLDDRQETQYF.

In the case of this clonotype: A much larger clone is a single base away; this may be a read error. The J gene is TRBJ1-3, the V gene TRBV6-2 or TRBV6-3, with a weak D call TRBD1 (5 bases). The V gene's germline CDR1 is MNHEY and CDR2 SVGEGT. This CDR3 comprises 16 residues. This chain's CDR3 is CASSYATGASGDTIYF. In DNA form, the CDR3 reads TGTGCCAGCAGTTATGCAACAGGAGCTTCTGGAGACACCATATATTTT.